The text below deals with one T cell receptor (beta chain). This specimen comes from a study of blood T cell repertoires in COVID-19. Study background: Both acute and convalescent COVID-19 samples were obtained from the United States, Italy and Spain. T cells, B-cell-depleted T cells, or PBMCs supplied cDNA or gDNA.

V lost 5 bases, J lost 2 bases, and 7 bases stayed unmatched. Germline loops: CDR1 LNHDA, CDR2 SQIVND (reference sequence). The CDR3 runs 16 residues. The authors' processing: The assay estimated nucleated cells by amplifying reference gene primers. Method: immunoSEQ multiplex PCR; TCRdb's copy keeps in-frame clones and lacks some. The D gene and trimming were derived from the DNA, and the V and J assignments and clone size from that table. The profile shows around 100,000 clones, 87% of them singletons. The receptor was isolated from a man between 45 and 60 years old in a cohort sampled during active COVID-19. Sequencing input: peripheral blood. The J gene is TRBJ2-7, the V gene TRBV19; 12 bases are shared with TRBD2. CDR3 in amino acids: CASSFPGLAGTYEQYF. For the CDR3, the DNA is TGTGCCAGTAGTTTCCCCGGACTAGCGGGGACCTACGAGCAGTACTTC.